This T cell receptor beta chain was identified during a study of cytomegalovirus exposure and HLA in healthy donors. Study-wide background: Among the approximately 370 donors who were genotyped, approximately 76% fell in the genetic ancestry cluster that is associated with self-reported Caucasian donors. General study points: Equally common other TCR beta chains were less clonally expanded than HLA-associated ones, a later analysis found.

Both 60 Vbeta primers and 13 Jbeta primers went into the PCR. Produced via immunoSEQ multiplex PCR; TCRdb's table is partial and in-frame only. The sample has 150,000 or so clones; about four fifths are singletons. Germline CDR1 reads SGHDT; CDR2 reads YYEEEE. V shed 4 bases and J shed 11 bases, with 18 bases lying between them. This CDR3 is built from 13 residues. As for this clone: The target antigen is unknown.

The sequence was obtained from a woman aged 45 to 65 in good health and CMV-seropositive. This rearrangement joins TRBV5-6 to TRBJ1-1, with a weak D call TRBD1 (5 bases). The sequenced sample was PBMCs. CDR3 in DNA: TGTGCCAGCAGCCTCCAGGGTTTTCTTGAGGCTTTCTTT. It translates to CASSLQGFLEAFF.